The 17 T cell receptor beta chains reported below all come from one sample, sequenced in a study of T cell responses to AZD1222 COVID-19 vaccine. The repertoire was sequenced with immunoSEQ multiplex PCR; TCRdb's copy has only in-frame clones and lacks some. Of around 180,000 clones in the sample, over 75% were seen once. The starting material was peripheral blood, obtained on day 0 of AZD1222 vaccination. The receptors shown here come from an adult in good health.

The chain couples TRBV6-6 to TRBJ1-2; a possible D gene is TRBD1 (6 bases). Trimming took off 6 bases at V and 6 bases at J, with 11 bases between the two ends. This CDR3 spans 12 amino acids. Germline assignment: CDR1 MNHNY and CDR2 SVGAGI (reference sequence). CDR3 residues: CASRQGEDGYTF. CDR3 sequence (DNA): TGTGCCAGCAGACAGGGAGAGGATGGCTACACCTTC.

The chain combines TRBV6-2 or TRBV6-3 with TRBJ2-7; D is possibly TRBD1 or TRBD2 (5 bases each). V lost 0 bases to trimming and J lost 1 base, with 10 bases between them. CDR1 and CDR2 from the germline V gene are MNHEY and SVGEGT. The CDR3 length is 15 residues. CDR3 sequence: CASSYSGPPSYEQYF. CDR3 bases: TGTGCCAGCAGTTACTCGGGACCGCCATCCTACGAGCAGTACTTC.

The rearrangement joins TRBV3-1 (or the pseudogene TRBV3-2) to TRBJ1-2, with TRBD1 identical over 9 bases. Germline-derived CDR1 and CDR2 are LGHDT and YNNKEL (reference sequence). The CDR3 spans 15 residues. The ends lost 6 bases at V and 8 bases at J; junction bases unmatched: 13. DNA for the CDR3: TGTGCCAGCAGGGACAGGGGTTCGCCGTGGGGGGGCTACACCTTC. Residues: CASRDRGSPWGGYTF.

The V and J genes are TRBV27 and TRBJ1-6, with TRBD1 identical over 7 bases. CDR1 MNHEY and CDR2 SMNVEV come from the germline V gene (reference sequence). This CDR3 is built from 16 residues. The junction had 10 bases not matched to a gene; V was cut back by 5 bases and J by 6 bases. The CDR3 region has the DNA TGTGCCAGCAGTCTCCCCCGGGACAGACTTAATTCACCCCTCCACTTT. It encodes CASSLPRDRLNSPLHF.

This clone was counted only a few times. The rearrangement links TRBV2 to TRBJ1-5, with D possibly TRBD1 on 5 matching bases. V gave up 10 bases and J gave up 4 bases, with 14 bases separating them. Germline V lookup: CDR1 SNHLY, CDR2 FYNNEI. The length of the CDR3 is 13 residues. The CDR3 is CATKGTRNQPQHF. CDR3 bases: TGTGCCACCAAAGGGACCCGTAATCAGCCCCAGCATTTT.

This clone was detected once. This chain joins TRBV4-2 and TRBJ2-1; the D call may be TRBD1 or TRBD2 (5 bases each). The length of the CDR3 is 15 residues. Germline V lookup: CDR1 LGHNA, CDR2 YNFKEQ. V shed 4 bases and J shed 3 bases, with 13 bases lying between them. CDR3 DNA sequence: TGTGCCAGCAGCCGGGTCGGGACGAACTACAATGAGCAGTTCTTC. The encoded protein is CASSRVGTNYNEQFF.

This chain joins TRBV7-3 and TRBJ1-3; D is uncertain. V was shortened by 0 bases and J by 0 bases, with 9 bases between the two germline ends. In germline, CDR1 is SGHTA, CDR2 FQGTGA. The CDR3 sequence is 16 residues long. CDR3 loop: CASSLTAAGSGNTIYF. The CDR3 DNA follows: TGTGCCAGCAGCTTAACGGCAGCCGGCTCTGGAAACACCATATATTTT.

The chain recombines TRBV27 with TRBJ1-2; D is possibly TRBD1 (5 bases). The germline gives CDR1 MNHEY, CDR2 SMNVEV (reference sequence). CDR3 length: 17 amino acids. Trimming removed 2 bases at V and 0 bases at J, with 16 bases between. The CDR3 region is CASSLMAGTGANYGYTF. CDR3 nucleotides: TGTGCCAGCAGTTTAATGGCGGGGACGGGAGCTAACTATGGCTACACCTTC.

The J gene is TRBJ1-1, the V gene TRBV5-1; 8 bases are a match to TRBD1. The CDR3 contains 15 residues. Trimming at V came to 1 base and at J to 9 bases, leaving 11 bases not matched to a gene. Germline CDR1 is SGHRS and CDR2 is YFSETQ. The CDR3 DNA sequence: TGCGCCAGCAGCTTGCCATTGACAGGGGAGCGACAAGCTTTCTTT. Its translation is CASSLPLTGERQAFF.

The chain employs TRBV20-1 and TRBJ2-1; D may match TRBD1 or TRBD2 (6 bases each). CDR1 is DFQATT, CDR2 SNEGSKA, per germline (reference sequence). V shed 3 bases and J shed 4 bases, with 13 bases lying between them. The CDR3 is 14 residues long. The CDR3 sequence is CSASVGGPYNEQFF. The CDR3 DNA reads TGCAGTGCTAGTGTGGGGGGCCCATACAATGAGCAGTTCTTC.

The table lists this clone with a count of one. This sequence joins TRBV30 and TRBJ1-1; no clear D gene. The CDR3 sequence is 15 residues long. V was shortened by 0 bases and J by 1 base, with 12 bases between the two germline ends. Germline values: CDR1 GTSNPN, CDR2 SVGIG (reference sequence). The CDR3 nucleotides read TGTGCCTGGAGTGTAATTGGACTGGAGAACACTGAAGCTTTCTTT. Protein product: CAWSVIGLENTEAFF.

This clone was detected a few times. V is TRBV6-5 and J is TRBJ1-3, with 8 bases that match TRBD1. Germline lookup yields CDR1 MNHEY and CDR2 SVGAGI. The CDR3 loop spans 15 amino acids. The ends lost 6 bases at V and 1 base at J; junction bases unmatched: 5. CDR3: CASRTGVQSGNTIYF. The CDR3 bases are TGTGCCAGCAGGACAGGGGTTCAGTCTGGAAACACCATATATTTT.

V usage is TRBV6-5 and J usage is TRBJ1-1; maybe TRBD1 (5 bases). The CDR3 spans 12 residues. V gave up 7 bases and J gave up 1 base, with 7 bases separating them. The V gene's germline CDR1 is MNHEY and CDR2 SVGAGI. For the CDR3, the DNA is TGTGCCAGCAACGGACAGAACACTGAAGCTTTCTTT. Translating gives CASNGQNTEAFF.

The CDR3 is CASRGTGDEQYF. The CDR3 coding sequence is TGTGCCAGCCGAGGGACAGGGGACGAGCAGTACTTC. The chain joins TRBV2 to TRBJ2-7; 10 positions match TRBD1. The CDR3 length is 12 residues. Per germline, CDR1 SNHLY and CDR2 FYNNEI. V lost 8 bases and J lost 5; bases outside the gene matches: 3.

The chain couples TRBV29-1 to TRBJ2-1; D call uncertain. The CDR3 is 13 amino acids. Germline values: CDR1 SQVTM, CDR2 ANQGSEA. Trimming removed 7 bases at V and 0 bases at J, with 10 bases between. CDR3 loop: CSAVLVSYNEQFF. The CDR3 DNA reads TGCAGCGCGGTGTTAGTCTCCTACAATGAGCAGTTCTTC.

V is TRBV28 and J is TRBJ1-1, with 8 bases aligning to TRBD1. The CDR3 loop spans 13 amino acids. Germline CDR1 reads MDHEN; CDR2 reads SYDVKM. J was trimmed by 4 bases and V by 2 bases; bases with no gene match: 0. The CDR3 sequence: CASSLTGGTEAFF. CDR3 nucleotides: TGTGCCAGCAGTTTAACAGGGGGCACTGAAGCTTTCTTT.

This chain connects TRBV6-6 to TRBJ2-1; 8 bases are a match to TRBD2. The CDR3 runs to 10 residues. J was trimmed by 15 bases and V by 10 bases; bases with no gene match: 8. CDR1 is MNHNY, CDR2 SVGAGI, per germline (reference sequence). CDR3 amino acids: CAIGRTSWFF. Here the CDR3 DNA reads TGTGCCATCGGTCGGACTAGCTGGTTCTTC.